This T cell receptor beta chain is from a study of T cell responses to AZD1222 COVID-19 vaccine. General study findings and limits: At 160-218 and 743-854, vaccine-associated CD4 TCRs were dominant, and they spanned spike. Per reports, nearly half of all spike-specific TCRs target regions that are unmutated in variants.

Between the trimmed V and J ends, which lost 4 bases and 8 bases, there was a span of 11 bases. This CDR3 is built from 11 residues. Germline values: CDR1 SQVTM, CDR2 ANQGSEA. Produced via immunoSEQ multiplex PCR; TCRdb's table is partial and in-frame only. This sample yields over 90,000 clones, of which roughly 88% are seen a single time; 12% belongs to the top ten. To note about this clone: Antigen specificity is unknown.

Sequencing used peripheral blood, obtained 28 days after the second AZD1222 dose. V is TRBV29-1 and J is TRBJ1-1; D unresolved. The clonotype originates from an adult who received the AZD1222 COVID-19 vaccine. CDR3 in amino acids: CSVVGVEEAFF. The CDR3 DNA follows: TGCAGCGTTGTAGGCGTAGAAGAAGCTTTCTTT.